The next 22 T cell receptor beta chains were all read from a single sample in a study of T-cell memory formation after mild COVID-19. TCRdb recomputed calls from the 5' RACE reads with MiXCR, one row per CDR3 protein. In the table there are about 340,000 distinct CDR3 sequences, over 10% of which are singletons. The sequenced sample was PBMCs or a T cell subset sorted from them (not recorded which). The receptors stem from a young man who had mild COVID-19 (a few samples of this study predate the infection). Cell type and time point are not known.

The gene calls are TRBV28 and TRBJ2-7; 8 nucleotides agree with TRBD1. Trimming removed 3 bases from V and 2 bases from J; junction bases left unmatched: 3. Per the germline V gene, CDR1 is MDHEN and CDR2 is SYDVKM. The CDR3 has 14 residues. The CDR3 DNA sequence: TGTGCCAGCAGTTTTTTGGACAGGGCCTACGAGCAGTACGTC. Its protein product is CASSFLDRAYEQYV.

Only a few counts were recorded for this clonotype. The rearrangement joins TRBV20-1 to TRBJ2-5; 10 positions match TRBD2. Germline lookup yields CDR1 DFQATT and CDR2 SNEGSKA (reference sequence). The CDR3 has 14 residues. V shed 4 bases, J shed 5 bases, and the junction held 7 bases outside the gene matches. The chain's CDR3 is CSAKKRGGLETQYF. CDR3 coding DNA: TGCAGTGCTAAAAAGCGGGGGGGCCTTGAGACCCAGTACTTC.

This chain joins TRBV11-2 and TRBJ2-1, with D hard to call. Germline V gene sequence: CDR1 SGHAT, CDR2 FQNNGV. CDR3 length equals 18 residues. The V and J ends lost 5 bases and 2 bases respectively, with 22 bases between them. The CDR3 DNA reads TGTGCCAGCAGCCCCTCGAGCCTGTGGGGTGGAACCTACAATGAGCAGTTCTTC. This gives the protein CASSPSSLWGGTYNEQFF.

The chain has TRBV6-5 and TRBJ2-7, with 7 bases identical to TRBD1. This CDR3 has 14 residues. V lost 5 bases, J lost 0 bases, and 4 bases stayed unmatched. Germline-derived CDR1 and CDR2 are MNHEY and SVGAGI. CDR3 nucleotide sequence: TGTGCCAGCAGTGGGACAGATTCCTCCTACGAGCAGTACTTC. As protein: CASSGTDSSYEQYF.

The gene calls are TRBV11-1 and TRBJ1-1, with D possibly matching TRBD1 (6 bases). V lost 5 bases to trimming and J lost 8 bases, with 18 bases between them. The CDR3 loop spans 14 amino acids. CDR1 is SGHAT and CDR2 is FQDESV in the germline V gene (reference sequence). The CDR3 DNA is TGTGCCAGCAGCCCACTCCTGGACAGTCCAGAAGCTTTCTTT. This codes for CASSPLLDSPEAFF.

This clonotype was detected only a few times. The rearrangement uses TRBV2 and TRBJ2-3; a weak D match, TRBD2 (6 bases). The CDR3 has 14 residues. V lost 7 bases to trimming and J lost 5 bases, with 16 bases between them. The germline CDR1 and CDR2 sequences are SNHLY and FYNNEI. The CDR3 spells CASTRGGEVDTQYF. As DNA, the CDR3 is TGTGCCAGCACTCGGGGCGGGGAGGTAGATACGCAGTATTTT.

This clonotype appeared a few times. The genes are TRBV4-2 and TRBJ2-7; unclear D gene. The CDR3 length is 14 residues. Germline CDR1 reads LGHNA; CDR2 reads YNFKEQ. V was shortened by 0 bases and J by 3 bases, with 9 bases between the two germline ends. DNA of the CDR3: TGTGCCAGCAGCCAAGATCGTCACTACTACGAGCAGTACTTC. Its protein product is CASSQDRHYYEQYF.

This clonotype showed up just a few times. V usage is TRBV25-1 and J usage is TRBJ1-1, with D possibly being TRBD1 (6 bases). The V gene's germline CDR1 is MGHDK and CDR2 SYGVNS. This CDR3 region has 15 residues. Trimming stripped 5 bases from V and 3 bases from J, with 16 bases between. CDR3 coding DNA: TGTGCCAGCAGTCCCGAAGGAGGGGGGTACACTGAAGCTTTCTTT. Amino acid sequence: CASSPEGGGYTEAFF. Drawing the rest from reference TRBV25-1 and TRBJ1-1, the complete variable domain is EADIYQTPRYLVIGTGKKITLECSQTMGHDKMYWYQQDPGMELHLIHYSYGVNSTEKGDLSSESTVSRIRTEHFPLTLESARPSHTSQYLCASSPEGGGYTEAFFGQGTRLTVV.

This chain connects TRBV7-2 to TRBJ2-5, with D uncertain. CDR1 and CDR2 from the germline V gene are SGHTA and FQGNSA. This CDR3 spans 12 amino acids. V gave up 3 bases and J gave up 1 base, with 3 bases separating them. CDR3 DNA sequence: TGTGCCAGCAGCTTCTTCCAAGAGACCCAGTACTTC. This encodes CASSFFQETQYF.

This clonotype was seen a handful of times. The chain employs TRBV5-1 and TRBJ2-7; D is possibly TRBD1 (6 bases). This CDR3 region has 14 residues. The germline V gene has CDR1 SGHRS and CDR2 YFSETQ. V gave up 4 bases and J gave up 7 bases, with 18 bases separating them. The DNA for the CDR3 is TGCGCCAGCAGCGCACCGGGACACCGATCAGAGCAGTACTTC. Translating gives CASSAPGHRSEQYF.

The chain recombines TRBV5-1 with TRBJ2-5, with 8 bases aligning to TRBD1. Trimming took 4 bases from V and 4 from J; bases not matched to a gene: 3. The length of the CDR3 is 13 residues. CDR1 SGHRS and CDR2 YFSETQ come from the germline V gene. This chain's CDR3 is CASSDRGIETQYF. DNA for the CDR3: TGCGCCAGCAGCGACAGGGGCATAGAGACCCAGTACTTC.

The chain recombines TRBV20-1 with TRBJ1-5, with no clear D. The CDR3 consists of 13 residues. Germline loops: CDR1 DFQATT, CDR2 SNEGSKA (reference sequence). The V and J ends lost 3 bases and 2 bases respectively, with 8 bases between them. CDR3 in amino acids: CSARPDGNQPQHF. As DNA, the CDR3 is TGCAGTGCTAGGCCCGATGGCAATCAGCCCCAGCATTTT.

The rearrangement joins TRBV7-9 to TRBJ2-5; maybe TRBD1 (7 bases). This CDR3 comprises 17 residues. Germline lookup yields CDR1 SEHNR and CDR2 FQNEAQ (reference sequence). Trimming cost V 5 bases and J 4 bases, with 23 bases left between them. CDR3 sequence: CASSQGGRAPAGETQYF. CDR3 DNA: TGTGCCAGCAGCCAAGGGGGCAGGGCCCCAGCGGGAGAGACCCAGTACTTC. Full variable domain (remainder filled in from reference TRBV7-9 and TRBJ2-5): DTGVSQNPRHKITKRGQNVTFRCDPISEHNRLYWYRQTLGQGPEFLTYFQNEAQLEKSRLLSDRFSAERPKGSFSTLEIQRTEQGDSAMYLCASSQGGRAPAGETQYFGPGTRLLVL.

The chain uses TRBV10-2 and TRBJ1-1; D may be TRBD1 (5 bases). The germline CDR1 and CDR2 sequences are WSHSY and SAAADI. V lost 6 bases and J lost 1, with 6 bases in between. CDR3 length: 12 amino acids. CDR3 loop: CASRTENTEAFF. DNA of the CDR3: TGCGCCAGCAGGACAGAGAACACTGAAGCTTTCTTT.

This clonotype was found many times. The V call is TRBV20-1, the J call TRBJ2-5, with TRBD1 identical over 7 bases. Germline lookup yields CDR1 DFQATT and CDR2 SNEGSKA (reference sequence). The CDR3 covers 11 residues. The V gene end was trimmed by 6 bases and the J gene end by 5 bases; junction bases not matched to a gene: 3. The CDR3 DNA follows: TGCAGTGCAATCAGGGGGGAGACCCAGTACTTC. Its protein is CSAIRGETQYF.

The rearrangement joins TRBV5-6 to TRBJ1-2; D remains ambiguous. V gave up 4 bases and J gave up 3 bases, with 7 bases separating them. The CDR3 covers 12 residues. Per the germline V gene, CDR1 is SGHDT and CDR2 is YYEEEE. The CDR3 coding sequence is TGTGCCAGCAGCCTGATAGACTATGGCTACACCTTC. Translating it yields CASSLIDYGYTF.

This clonotype was counted only a few times. The chain employs TRBV20-1 and TRBJ1-2; no definite D call. Trimming shortened V by 0 bases and J by 8 bases, and 10 bases separated the two germline ends. Germline V gene data show CDR1 as DFQATT and CDR2 as SNEGSKA (reference sequence). The CDR3 has 12 residues. CDR3 sequence reads: CSARDGGHGYTF. Here the CDR3 DNA reads TGCAGTGCTAGAGATGGAGGGCACGGCTACACCTTC.

This clonotype was counted between two and nine times. The V gene is TRBV7-7, the J gene TRBJ1-5; D gene uncertain. The V gene lost 1 base and the J gene lost 5 bases, with 6 bases spanning the gap. Germline V gives CDR1 SSHAT, CDR2 FNYEAQ (reference sequence). This CDR3 spans 13 amino acids. This CDR3 reads CASSLGPHQPQHF. For the CDR3, the DNA is TGTGCCAGCAGCTTAGGCCCCCATCAGCCCCAGCATTTT.

This clonotype turned up a few times. V is TRBV7-8 and J is TRBJ1-2; D gene ambiguous. In germline, CDR1 is SGHVS, CDR2 FQNEAQ. The CDR3 runs to 12 residues. Trimming took off 5 bases at V and 7 bases at J, with 11 bases between the two ends. The CDR3 loop reads CASSRLLVGYTF. The CDR3 DNA sequence: TGTGCCAGCAGCCGTCTATTGGTTGGCTACACCTTC.

This clonotype has just a few counts. The junction and the germline gene differ at one end; a read error may be behind it. The chain joins TRBV7-7 to TRBJ2-2; the match to TRBD1 covers 8 bases. This CDR3 has 14 residues. Germline assignment: CDR1 SSHAT and CDR2 FNYEAQ (reference sequence). Here the CDR3 reads CASSSQQGAGELFF. CDR3 in DNA: TGTGCTAGCAGCTCCCAACAGGGGGCCGGGGAGCTGTTTTTT.

In this sample, this clonotype turned up many times. The chain has TRBV12-3 or TRBV12-4 and TRBJ2-3; D uncertain. This CDR3 is built from 13 residues. Trimming left V 5 bases short and J 4 bases short, with 10 bases between. The chain's CDR3 is CASSRLGADTQYF. The CDR3 region has the DNA TGTGCCAGCAGTCGCTTAGGCGCAGATACGCAGTATTTT.

This clonotype occurred once. This chain connects TRBV20-1 to TRBJ2-3; 15 positions match TRBD2. This CDR3 has 18 amino acids. CDR1 and CDR2 (germline): DFQATT, SNEGSKA (reference sequence). V trimming: 3 bases; J trimming: 0 bases; junction bases outside the gene matches: 7. The CDR3 region is CSARGGLAGGTSTDTQYF. In nucleotides, the CDR3 is TGCAGTGCTAGGGGGGGACTAGCGGGAGGAACTAGCACAGATACGCAGTATTTT.